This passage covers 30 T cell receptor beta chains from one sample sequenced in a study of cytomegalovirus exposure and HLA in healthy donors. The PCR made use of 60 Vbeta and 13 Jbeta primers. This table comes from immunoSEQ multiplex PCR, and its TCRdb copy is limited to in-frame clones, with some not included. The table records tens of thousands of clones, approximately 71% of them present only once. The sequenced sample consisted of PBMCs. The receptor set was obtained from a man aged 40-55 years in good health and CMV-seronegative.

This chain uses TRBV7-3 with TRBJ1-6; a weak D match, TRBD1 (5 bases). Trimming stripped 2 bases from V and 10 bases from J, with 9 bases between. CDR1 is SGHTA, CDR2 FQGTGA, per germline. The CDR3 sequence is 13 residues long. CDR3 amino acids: CASSLGTRSPLHF. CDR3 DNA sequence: TGTGCCAGCAGCTTAGGGACTCGATCACCCCTCCACTTT. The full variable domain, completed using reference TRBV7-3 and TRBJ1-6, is GAGVSQTPSNKVTEKGKYVELRCDPISGHTALYWYRQSLGQGPEFLIYFQGTGAADDSGLPNDRFFAVRPEGSVSTLKIQRTERGDSAVYLCASSLGTRSPLHFGNGTRLTVT.

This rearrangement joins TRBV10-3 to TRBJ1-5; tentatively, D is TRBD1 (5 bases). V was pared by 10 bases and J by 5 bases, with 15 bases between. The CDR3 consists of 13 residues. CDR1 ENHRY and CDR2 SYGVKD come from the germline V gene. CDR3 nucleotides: TGTGCCAGTCGGGGGGGGACTGATCAGCCCCAGCATTTT. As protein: CASRGGTDQPQHF.

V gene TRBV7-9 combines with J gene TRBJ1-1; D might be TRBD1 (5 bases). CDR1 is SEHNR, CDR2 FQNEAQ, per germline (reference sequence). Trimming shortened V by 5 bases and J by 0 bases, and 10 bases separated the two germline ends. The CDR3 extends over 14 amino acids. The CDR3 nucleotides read TGTGCCAGCAGCGCAACAGGCTTGAACACTGAAGCTTTCTTT. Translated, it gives CASSATGLNTEAFF.

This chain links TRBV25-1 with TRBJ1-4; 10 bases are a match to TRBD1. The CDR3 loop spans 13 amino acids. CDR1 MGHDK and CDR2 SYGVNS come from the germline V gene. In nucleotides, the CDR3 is TGTGCAGTGAGACAGGGGGCGGGGGAAAAACTGTTTTTT. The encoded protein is CAVRQGAGEKLFF.

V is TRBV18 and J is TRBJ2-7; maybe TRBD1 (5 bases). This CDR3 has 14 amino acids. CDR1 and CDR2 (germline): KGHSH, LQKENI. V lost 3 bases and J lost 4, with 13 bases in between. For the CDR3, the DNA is TGTGCCAGCTCACCTTCGACAGAGCTTTACGAGCAGTACTTC. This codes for CASSPSTELYEQYF.

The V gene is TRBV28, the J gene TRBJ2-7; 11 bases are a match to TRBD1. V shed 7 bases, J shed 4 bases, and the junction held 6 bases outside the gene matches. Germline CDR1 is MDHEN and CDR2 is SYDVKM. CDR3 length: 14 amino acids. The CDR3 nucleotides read TGTGCCAGCAACCTGGACAGGGGGCAATACGAGCAGTACTTC. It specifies CASNLDRGQYEQYF.

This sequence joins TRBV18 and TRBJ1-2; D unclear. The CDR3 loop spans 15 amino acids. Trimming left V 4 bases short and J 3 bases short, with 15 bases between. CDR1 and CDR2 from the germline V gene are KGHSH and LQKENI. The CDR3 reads CASSLQQGSDYGYTF. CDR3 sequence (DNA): TGTGCCAGCTCACTTCAACAAGGGAGTGACTATGGCTACACCTTC.

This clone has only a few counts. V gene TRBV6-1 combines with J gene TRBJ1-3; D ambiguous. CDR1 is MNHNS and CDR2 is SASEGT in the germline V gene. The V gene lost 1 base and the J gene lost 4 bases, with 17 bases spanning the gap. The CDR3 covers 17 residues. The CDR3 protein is CASSEEEGIRPGNTIYF. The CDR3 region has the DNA TGTGCCAGCAGTGAAGAGGAGGGAATCCGTCCCGGAAACACCATATATTTT.

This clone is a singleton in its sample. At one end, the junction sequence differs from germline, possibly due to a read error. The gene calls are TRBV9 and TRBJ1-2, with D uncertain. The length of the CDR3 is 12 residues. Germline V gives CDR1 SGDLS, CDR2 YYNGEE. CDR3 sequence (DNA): TGTGCCAGCAGCGAAGCTAACTATGGCTACAACTTC. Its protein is CASSEANYGYNF.

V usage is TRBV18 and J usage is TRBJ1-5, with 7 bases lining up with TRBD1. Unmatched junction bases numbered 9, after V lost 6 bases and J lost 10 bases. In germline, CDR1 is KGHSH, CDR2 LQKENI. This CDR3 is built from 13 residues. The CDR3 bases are TGTGCCAGCTCTACTATTAGGACAGGCCCCCAGCATTTT. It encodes CASSTIRTGPQHF. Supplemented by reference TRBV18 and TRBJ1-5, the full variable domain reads NAGVMQNPRHLVRRRGQEARLRCSPMKGHSHVYWYRQLPEEGLKFMVYLQKENIIDESGMPKERFSAEFPKEGPSILRIQQVVRGDSAAYFCASSTIRTGPQHFGDGTRLSIL.

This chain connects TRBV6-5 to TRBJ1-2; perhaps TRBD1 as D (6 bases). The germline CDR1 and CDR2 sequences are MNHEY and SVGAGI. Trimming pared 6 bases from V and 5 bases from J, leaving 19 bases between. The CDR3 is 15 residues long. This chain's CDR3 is CASSQGGSGGYGYTF. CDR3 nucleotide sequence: TGTGCCAGCAGCCAAGGGGGATCGGGGGGTTATGGCTACACCTTC.

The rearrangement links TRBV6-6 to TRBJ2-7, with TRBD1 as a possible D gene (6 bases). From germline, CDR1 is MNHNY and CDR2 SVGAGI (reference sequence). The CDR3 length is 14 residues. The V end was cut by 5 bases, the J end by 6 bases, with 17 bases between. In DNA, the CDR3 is TGTGCCAGCAGTCCCGACCGGACAGAACGCGAGCAGTACTTC. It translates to CASSPDRTEREQYF.

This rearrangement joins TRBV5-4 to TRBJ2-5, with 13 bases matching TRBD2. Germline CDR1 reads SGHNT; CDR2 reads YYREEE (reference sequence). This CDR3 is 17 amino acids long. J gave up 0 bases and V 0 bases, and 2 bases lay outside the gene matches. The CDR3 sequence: CASSLGLAGGNQETQYF. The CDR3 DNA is TGTGCCAGCAGCTTGGGACTAGCGGGGGGAAACCAAGAGACCCAGTACTTC.

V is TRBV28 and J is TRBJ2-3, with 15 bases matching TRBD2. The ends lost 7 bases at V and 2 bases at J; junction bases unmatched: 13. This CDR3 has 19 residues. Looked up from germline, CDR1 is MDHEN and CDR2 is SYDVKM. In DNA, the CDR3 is TGTGCCAGCACGATACACGGGGGACTAGCGGGGGGTAACACAGATACGCAGTATTTT. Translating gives CASTIHGGLAGGNTDTQYF.

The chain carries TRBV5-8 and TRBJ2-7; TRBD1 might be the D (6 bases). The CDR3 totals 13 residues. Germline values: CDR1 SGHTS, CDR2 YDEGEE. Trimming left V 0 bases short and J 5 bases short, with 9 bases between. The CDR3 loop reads CASSLVGGDEQYF. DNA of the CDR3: TGTGCCAGCAGCTTGGTAGGGGGAGACGAGCAGTACTTC.

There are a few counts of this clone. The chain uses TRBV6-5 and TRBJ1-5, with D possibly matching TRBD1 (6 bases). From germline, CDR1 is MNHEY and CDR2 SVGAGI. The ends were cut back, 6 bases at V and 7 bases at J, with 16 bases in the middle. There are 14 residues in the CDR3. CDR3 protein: CASSPTGLKQPQHF. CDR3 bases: TGTGCCAGCAGCCCAACAGGGTTAAAGCAGCCCCAGCATTTT.

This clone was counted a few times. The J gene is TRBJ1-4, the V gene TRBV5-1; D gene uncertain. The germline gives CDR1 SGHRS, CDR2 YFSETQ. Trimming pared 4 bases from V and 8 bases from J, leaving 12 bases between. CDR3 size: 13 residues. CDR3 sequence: CASSGDQGEKLFF. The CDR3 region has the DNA TGCGCCAGCAGCGGAGACCAAGGAGAAAAACTGTTTTTT.

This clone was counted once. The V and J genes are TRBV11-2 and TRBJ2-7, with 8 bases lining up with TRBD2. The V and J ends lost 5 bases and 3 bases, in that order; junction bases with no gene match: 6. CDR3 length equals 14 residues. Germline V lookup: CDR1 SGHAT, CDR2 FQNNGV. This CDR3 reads CASSDGAGDYEQYF. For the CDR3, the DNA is TGTGCCAGCAGCGATGGAGCGGGAGACTACGAGCAGTACTTC.

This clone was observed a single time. The CDR3 nucleotides read TGTGCCAGCAGTCTCCGGGGAGGGCGATCGAACACCGGGGAGCTGTTTTTT. Encoded protein: CASSLRGGRSNTGELFF. V is TRBV28 and J is TRBJ2-2; TRBD2 matches at 7 bases. The V gene's germline CDR1 is MDHEN and CDR2 SYDVKM. The CDR3 runs to 17 residues. Trimming took 5 bases from V and 0 from J; bases not matched to a gene: 9.

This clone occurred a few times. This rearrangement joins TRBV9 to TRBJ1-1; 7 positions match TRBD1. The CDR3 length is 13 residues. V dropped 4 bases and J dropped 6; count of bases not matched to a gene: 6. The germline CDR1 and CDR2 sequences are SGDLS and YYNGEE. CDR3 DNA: TGTGCCAGCAGCTCGCTCGACAGGGCTGAAGCTTTCTTT. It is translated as CASSSLDRAEAFF. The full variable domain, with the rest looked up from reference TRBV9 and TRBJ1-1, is DSGVTQTPKHLITATGQRVTLRCSPRSGDLSVYWYQQSLDQGLQFLIQYYNGEERAKGNILERFSAQQFPDLHSELNLSSLELGDSALYFCASSSLDRAEAFFGQGTRLTVV.

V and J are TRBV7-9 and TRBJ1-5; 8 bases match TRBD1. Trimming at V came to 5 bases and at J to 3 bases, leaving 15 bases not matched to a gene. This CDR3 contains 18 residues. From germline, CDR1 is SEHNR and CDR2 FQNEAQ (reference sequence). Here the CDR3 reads CASSPIKQGVETNQPQHF. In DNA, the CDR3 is TGTGCCAGCAGCCCCATCAAACAGGGGGTGGAAACCAATCAGCCCCAGCATTTT.

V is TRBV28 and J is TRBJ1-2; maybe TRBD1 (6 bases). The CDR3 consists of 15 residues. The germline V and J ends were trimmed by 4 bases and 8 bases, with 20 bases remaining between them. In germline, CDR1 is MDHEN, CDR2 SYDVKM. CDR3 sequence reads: CASSSLGEGVEGYTF. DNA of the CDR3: TGTGCCAGCAGTTCCCTCGGAGAGGGGGTAGAGGGCTACACCTTC.

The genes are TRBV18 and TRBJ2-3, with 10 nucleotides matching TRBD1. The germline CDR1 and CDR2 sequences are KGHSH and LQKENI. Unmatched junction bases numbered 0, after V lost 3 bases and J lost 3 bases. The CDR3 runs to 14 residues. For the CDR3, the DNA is TGTGCCAGCTCACCGGGACAGGGGACAGATACGCAGTATTTT. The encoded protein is CASSPGQGTDTQYF.

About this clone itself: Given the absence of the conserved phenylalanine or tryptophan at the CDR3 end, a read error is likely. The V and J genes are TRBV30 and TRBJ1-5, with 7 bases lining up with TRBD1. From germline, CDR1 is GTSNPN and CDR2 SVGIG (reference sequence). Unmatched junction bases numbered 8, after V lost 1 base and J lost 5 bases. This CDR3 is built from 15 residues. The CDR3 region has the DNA TGTGCCTGGAGTGATAGACAGGGCGCAGATCAGCCCCAGCATTTG. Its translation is CAWSDRQGADQPQHL.

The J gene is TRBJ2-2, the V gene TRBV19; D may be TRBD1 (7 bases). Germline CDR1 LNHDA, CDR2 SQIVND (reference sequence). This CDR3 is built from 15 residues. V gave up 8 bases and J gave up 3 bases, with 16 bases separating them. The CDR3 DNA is TGTGCCAGTTGGAGGGGGCTATGGGACACCGGGGAGCTGTTTTTT. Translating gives CASWRGLWDTGELFF.

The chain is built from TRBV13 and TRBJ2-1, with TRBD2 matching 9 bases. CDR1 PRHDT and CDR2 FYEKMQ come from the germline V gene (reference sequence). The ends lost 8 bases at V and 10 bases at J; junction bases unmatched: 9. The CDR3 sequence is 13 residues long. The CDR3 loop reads CASGLAGPPEQFF. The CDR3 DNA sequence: TGTGCCAGCGGGCTAGCGGGGCCCCCGGAGCAGTTCTTC.

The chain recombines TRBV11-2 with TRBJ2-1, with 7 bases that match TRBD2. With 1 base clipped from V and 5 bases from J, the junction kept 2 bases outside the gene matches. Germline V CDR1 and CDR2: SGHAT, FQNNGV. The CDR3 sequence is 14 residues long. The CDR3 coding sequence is TGTGCCAGCAGCTTAGCTAGCGGCAACAATGAGCAGTTCTTC. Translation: CASSLASGNNEQFF.

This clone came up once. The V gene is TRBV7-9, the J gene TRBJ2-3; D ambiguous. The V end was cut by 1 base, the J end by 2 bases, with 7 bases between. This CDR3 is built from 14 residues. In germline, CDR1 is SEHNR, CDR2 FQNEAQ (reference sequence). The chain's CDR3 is CASSLGRSTDTQYF. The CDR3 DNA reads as TGTGCCAGCAGCTTAGGCAGATCCACAGATACGCAGTATTTT.

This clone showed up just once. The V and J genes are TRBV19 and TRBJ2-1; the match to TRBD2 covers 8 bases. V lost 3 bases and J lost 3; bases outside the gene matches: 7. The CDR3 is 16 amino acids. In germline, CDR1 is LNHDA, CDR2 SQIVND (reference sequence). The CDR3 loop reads CASSIGGLAGYNEQFF. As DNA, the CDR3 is TGTGCCAGTAGTATCGGCGGGCTAGCGGGCTACAATGAGCAGTTCTTC. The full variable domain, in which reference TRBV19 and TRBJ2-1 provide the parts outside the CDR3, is DGGITQSPKYLFRKEGQNVTLSCEQNLNHDAMYWYRQDPGQGLRLIYYSQIVNDFQKGDIAEGYSVSREKKESFPLTVTSAQKNPTAFYLCASSIGGLAGYNEQFFGPGTRLTVL.

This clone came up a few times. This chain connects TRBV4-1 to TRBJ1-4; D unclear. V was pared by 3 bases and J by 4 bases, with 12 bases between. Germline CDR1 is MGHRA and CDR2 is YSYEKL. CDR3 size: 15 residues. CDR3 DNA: TGCGCCAGCAGCCAGATGTCAGGAAGTAATGAAAAACTGTTTTTT. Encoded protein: CASSQMSGSNEKLFF.